This T cell receptor beta chain was documented in a study of blood T cell repertoires in COVID-19. The overall study: Sources were T cells, B-cell-depleted T cells, or PBMCs; the material itself was cDNA or gDNA.

As originally analysed: How many nucleated cells were present was estimated from reference gene primer amplification. Generated by immunoSEQ multiplex PCR, the TCRdb table keeps only in-frame clones and is missing some. V and J calls and clone size are as listed in that table; D and trimming were resolved from the DNA. The sample yields hundreds of thousands of clones, more than 75% seen once. Germline loops: CDR1 MDHEN, CDR2 SYDVKM. V was pared by 5 bases and J by 8 bases, with 13 bases between. The CDR3 has 13 amino acids. Sequenced: peripheral blood. The chain employs TRBV28 and TRBJ2-1; D might be TRBD1 (6 bases). The receptor was isolated from a man between 70 and 80 years old with acute or convalescent COVID-19. CDR3 nucleotide sequence: TGTGCCAGCAGTCTCCTGGGGGCGGATGAGCAGTTCTTC. Protein product: CASSLLGADEQFF.